This TCR beta chain originates from a study of blood T cell repertoires in COVID-19. In the study overall: Samples came from the United States, Italy and Spain, spanning acute and convalescent COVID-19. From T cells, B-cell-depleted T cells, or PBMCs came the material, which was cDNA or gDNA.

Assay used: immunoSEQ multiplex PCR; TCRdb lists only in-frame clones, some missing. The sample gives roughly 150,000 clones, roughly nine tenths of which show up once; around an eighth is in the top ten. Seattle's enrolled individuals joined amid active infection and were then monitored longitudinally. Sequenced sample: peripheral blood. The sequence was obtained from a man younger than 30 with COVID-19, enrolled during active disease.

This CDR3 is CASSRGDSAAGGYTF. CDR3 in DNA: TGTGCCAGCAGCAGGGGGGACAGCGCTGCTGGGGGCTACACCTTC. This chain connects TRBV9 to TRBJ1-2, with 7 bases aligning to TRBD1. The germline gives CDR1 SGDLS, CDR2 YYNGEE. CDR3 length: 15 residues. The junction had 14 bases not matched to a gene; V was cut back by 4 bases and J by 8 bases.